This TCR beta chain was captured by sequencing in a study of T cell responses to AZD1222 COVID-19 vaccine. Study findings and constraints: Recipients of AZD1222 seropositive at baseline numbered only 6 or 7. Targets within unmutated variant regions were reportedly found for nearly half of spike-specific TCRs. Receipt of two AZD1222 doses was followed by a rise in Spike-specific TCR breadth and depth.

Assay: immunoSEQ multiplex PCR; the TCRdb copy retains only in-frame clones and omits some. The sample records around 100,000 clones, 80% to 95% being singletons. V lost 8 bases and J 3 bases, leaving 13 bases between the germline ends. This CDR3 is built from 13 residues. CDR1 is MDHEN and CDR2 is SYDVKM in the germline V gene. Details on this clone: What it binds is not known.

This chain uses TRBV28 with TRBJ1-1, with TRBD1 as a possible D gene (5 bases). Sequenced material: peripheral blood, taken on day 0 of AZD1222 vaccination. This TCR came from an adult in good health. The CDR3 sequence is CASSRWGYTEAFF. The DNA of the CDR3 is TGTGCCAGCTCCAGATGGGGGTACACTGAAGCTTTCTTT.